This TCR beta chain derives from a study of regulatory T cells in long-lasting Graves disease. Per germline, CDR1 SEHNR and CDR2 FQNEAQ (reference sequence). V was shortened by 0 bases and J by 2 bases, with 8 bases between the two germline ends. The CDR3 loop spans 14 amino acids. Arm-PCR with iRepertoire HTBI primers amplified the CDR3 regions for these TCR beta libraries. TCRdb processed the multiplex PCR reads anew with MiXCR; each CDR3 protein has one entry. This table holds roughly 360,000 distinct CDR3 sequences, about 12% found once. The time point: newly diagnosed GD, antithyroid drugs for less than 3 months. Construction of the TCR library relied on RNA isolated from PBMCs. The same specimen was also included in a second study, on T cells in Graves' hyperthyroidism and ophthalmopathy.

This specimen was peripheral blood mononuclear cells (PBMCs), taken at new diagnosis, from a patient treated with antithyroid drugs. This clonotype was obtained from a woman between 18 and 30 years old with Graves disease. This rearrangement joins TRBV7-9 to TRBJ2-7, with D perhaps matching TRBD1 (5 bases). CDR3 in DNA: TGTGCCAGCAGCTTAGCGACAGCAGCCTACGAGCAGTACTTC. It is translated as CASSLATAAYEQYF.